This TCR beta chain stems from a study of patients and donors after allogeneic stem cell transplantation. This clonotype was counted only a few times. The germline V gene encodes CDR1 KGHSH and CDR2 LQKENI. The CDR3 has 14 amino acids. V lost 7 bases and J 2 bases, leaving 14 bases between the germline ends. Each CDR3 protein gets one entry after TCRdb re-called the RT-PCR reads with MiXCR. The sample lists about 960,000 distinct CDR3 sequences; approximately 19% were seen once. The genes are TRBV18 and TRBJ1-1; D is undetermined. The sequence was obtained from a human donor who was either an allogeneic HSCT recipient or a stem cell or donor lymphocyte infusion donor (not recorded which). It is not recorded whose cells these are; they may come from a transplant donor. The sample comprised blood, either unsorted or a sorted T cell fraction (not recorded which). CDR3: CASLTTGRNTEAFF. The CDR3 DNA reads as TGTGCCAGCTTGACGACTGGAAGAAACACTGAAGCTTTCTTT. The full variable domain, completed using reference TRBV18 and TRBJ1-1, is NAGVMQNPRHLVRRRGQEARLRCSPMKGHSHVYWYRQLPEEGLKFMVYLQKENIIDESGMPKERFSAEFPKEGPSILRIQQVVRGDSAAYFCASLTTGRNTEAFFGQGTRLTVV.